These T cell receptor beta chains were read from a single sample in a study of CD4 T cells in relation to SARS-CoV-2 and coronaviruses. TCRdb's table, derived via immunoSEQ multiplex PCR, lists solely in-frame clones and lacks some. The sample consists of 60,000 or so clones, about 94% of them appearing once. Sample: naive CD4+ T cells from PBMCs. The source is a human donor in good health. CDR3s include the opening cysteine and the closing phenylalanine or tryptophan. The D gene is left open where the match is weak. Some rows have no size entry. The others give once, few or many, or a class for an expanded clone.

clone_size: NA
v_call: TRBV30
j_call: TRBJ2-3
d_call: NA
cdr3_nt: TGTGCCTGGAGGGATGTGGCTAGACGGGGAGATACGCAGTATTTT
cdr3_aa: CAWRDVARRGDTQYF

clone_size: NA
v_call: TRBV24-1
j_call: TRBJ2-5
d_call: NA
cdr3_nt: TGTGCCACCAGTGGGAACCACGCGGAGACCCAGTACTTC
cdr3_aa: CATSGNHAETQYF

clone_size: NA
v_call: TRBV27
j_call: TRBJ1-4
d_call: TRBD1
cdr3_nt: TGTGCCAGCAGTTCCTACCGGGACAGGTTTTTGTCTAATGAAAAACTGTTTTTT
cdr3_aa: CASSSYRDRFLSNEKLFF

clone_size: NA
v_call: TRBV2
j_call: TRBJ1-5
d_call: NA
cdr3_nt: TGTGCCAGCAGTGGGACTCTTCAGCCCCAGCATTTT
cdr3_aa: CASSGTLQPQHF

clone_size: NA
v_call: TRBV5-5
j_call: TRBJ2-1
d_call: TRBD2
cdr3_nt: TGTGCCAGCAGCCGGGCTGAGCGGGAGAAATGGTTCTTC
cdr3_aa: CASSRAEREKWFF

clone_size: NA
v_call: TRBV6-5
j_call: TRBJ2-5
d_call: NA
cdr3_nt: TGTGCCAGCAGTTACTCGATAGTTGGGGTTCCGGAGACCCAGTACTTC
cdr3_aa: CASSYSIVGVPETQYF

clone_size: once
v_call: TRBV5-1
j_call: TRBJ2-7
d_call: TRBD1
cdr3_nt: TGCGCCAGCAGCATCCCCCCGGGACAGGTTCGTTCCGAGCAGTACTTC
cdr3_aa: CASSIPPGQVRSEQYF

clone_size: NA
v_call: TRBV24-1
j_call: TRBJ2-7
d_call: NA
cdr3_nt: TGTGCCACCCAAGTGGGTATCCCGCCCTACGAGCAGTACTTC
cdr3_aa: CATQVGIPPYEQYF

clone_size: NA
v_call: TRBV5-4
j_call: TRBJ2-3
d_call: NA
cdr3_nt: TGTGCCAGCAGCCGGTACCAGGGGAGTGGGACAGATACGCAGTATTTT
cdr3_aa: CASSRYQGSGTDTQYF

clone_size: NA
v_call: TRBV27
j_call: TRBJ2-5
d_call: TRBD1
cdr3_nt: TGTGCCAGCAGCCAGGGGGCTTTACGAGAGACCCAGTACTTC
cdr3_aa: CASSQGALRETQYF

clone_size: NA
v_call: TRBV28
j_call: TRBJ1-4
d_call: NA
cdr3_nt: TGTGCCAGCAGCGGCGGTGGTGCTACTAATGAAAAACTGTTTTTT
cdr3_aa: CASSGGGATNEKLFF

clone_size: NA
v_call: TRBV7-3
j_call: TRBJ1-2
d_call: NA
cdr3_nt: TGTGCCAGCAGCGAAGGCGGGACTACCGAGGACTACACCTTC
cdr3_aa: CASSEGGTTEDYTF

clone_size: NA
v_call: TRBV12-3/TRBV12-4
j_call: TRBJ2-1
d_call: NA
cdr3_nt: TGTGCCGTCTTCGGGGGCGACTACAATGAGCAGTTCTTC
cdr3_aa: CAVFGGDYNEQFF

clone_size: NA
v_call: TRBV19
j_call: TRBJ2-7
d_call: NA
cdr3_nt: TGTGCCAGTAGTAATCAGGTCCCTGGGGAGCAGTACTTC
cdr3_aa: CASSNQVPGEQYF

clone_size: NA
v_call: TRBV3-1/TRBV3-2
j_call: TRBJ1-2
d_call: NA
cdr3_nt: TGTGCCAGCAGCCAAGGGGGTCCGAGGTATGGCTACACCTTC
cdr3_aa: CASSQGGPRYGYTF

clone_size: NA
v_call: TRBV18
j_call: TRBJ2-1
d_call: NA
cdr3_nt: TGTGCCAGCTCACTACTGGGGGCTGAGCAGTTCTTC
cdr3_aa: CASSLLGAEQFF

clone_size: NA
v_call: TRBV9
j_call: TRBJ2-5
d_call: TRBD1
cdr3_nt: TGTGCCAGCAGCGCCCCGACAGGGGGAGGGGAGACCCAGTACTTC
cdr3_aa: CASSAPTGGGETQYF

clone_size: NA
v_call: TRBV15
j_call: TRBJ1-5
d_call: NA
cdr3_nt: TGTGCCACCAGCGGTCAGATTAGCAATCAGCCCCAGCATTTT
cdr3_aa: CATSGQISNQPQHF

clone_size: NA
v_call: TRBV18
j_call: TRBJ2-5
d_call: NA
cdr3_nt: TGTGCCAGCTCACCACGGGTAGGGGCAGGAGAGACCCAGTACTTC
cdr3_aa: CASSPRVGAGETQYF

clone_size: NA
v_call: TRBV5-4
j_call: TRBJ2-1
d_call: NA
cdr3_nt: TGTGCCAGCAGCTTTGTGGGAGGAGGCGGCGAGCAGTTCTTC
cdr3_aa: CASSFVGGGGEQFF

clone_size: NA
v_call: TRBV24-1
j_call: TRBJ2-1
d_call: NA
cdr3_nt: TGTGCCACCAGTGCCCCGACTAGTTTCCATGAGCAGTTCTTC
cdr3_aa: CATSAPTSFHEQFF

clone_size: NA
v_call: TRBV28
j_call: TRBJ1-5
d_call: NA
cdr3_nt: TGTGCCAGCATCCCTCCGGGTTCAAGCAATCAGCCCCAGCATTTT
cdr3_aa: CASIPPGSSNQPQHF

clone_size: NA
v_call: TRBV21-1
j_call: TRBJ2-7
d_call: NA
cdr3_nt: TGTGCCAGCAGCGCATCCAGGGGACTAGGGGGTTACGAGCAGTACTTC
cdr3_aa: CASSASRGLGGYEQYF

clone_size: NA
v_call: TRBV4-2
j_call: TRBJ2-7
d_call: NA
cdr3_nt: TGTGCCAGCAGCCGCTGGGGTGACGGGGACTACGAGCAGTACTTC
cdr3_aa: CASSRWGDGDYEQYF

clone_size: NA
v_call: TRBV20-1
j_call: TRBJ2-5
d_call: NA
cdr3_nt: TGCAGTGCTAGTTACGGAGAGACCCAGTACTTC
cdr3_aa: CSASYGETQYF

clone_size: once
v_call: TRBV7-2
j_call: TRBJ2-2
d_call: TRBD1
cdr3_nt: TGTGCCAGCAGCTTACGGACAGGGGATCACGGGGAGCTGTTTTTT
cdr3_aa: CASSLRTGDHGELFF

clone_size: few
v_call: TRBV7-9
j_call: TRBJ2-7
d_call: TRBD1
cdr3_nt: TGTGCCAGCAGACCGGGACAGCAAACCTACGAGCAGTACTTC
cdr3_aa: CASRPGQQTYEQYF

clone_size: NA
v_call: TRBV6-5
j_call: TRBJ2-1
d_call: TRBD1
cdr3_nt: TGTGCCAGCAGTTCCTCAGACAGGGCCTCCTACAATGAGCAGTTCTTC
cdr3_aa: CASSSSDRASYNEQFF

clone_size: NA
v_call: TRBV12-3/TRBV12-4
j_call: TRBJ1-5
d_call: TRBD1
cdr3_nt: TGTGCCAGCAGACAGGGGAAGGATCAGCCCCAGCATTTT
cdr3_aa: CASRQGKDQPQHF

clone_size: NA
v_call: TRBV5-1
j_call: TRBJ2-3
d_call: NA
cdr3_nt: TGCGCCAGCAGCCCGCGACCTAGCACAGATACGCAGTATTTT
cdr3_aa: CASSPRPSTDTQYF

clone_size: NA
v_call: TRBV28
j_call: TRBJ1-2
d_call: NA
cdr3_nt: TGTGCCAGCAGTCCCCCGGGGGGAAAAGGCTACACCTTC
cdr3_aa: CASSPPGGKGYTF

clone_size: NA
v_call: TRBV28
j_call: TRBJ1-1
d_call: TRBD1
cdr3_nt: TGTGCCAGCAGTCCCCCGGGACAGGGGCTGAACACTGAAGCTTTCTTT
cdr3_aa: CASSPPGQGLNTEAFF

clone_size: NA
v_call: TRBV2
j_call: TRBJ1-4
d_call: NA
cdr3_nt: TGTGCCAGCAGTTTTCAGGGAGTAGTGACTAATGAAAAACTGTTTTTT
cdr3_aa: CASSFQGVVTNEKLFF

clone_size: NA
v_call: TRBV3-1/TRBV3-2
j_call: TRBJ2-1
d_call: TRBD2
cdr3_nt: TGTGCCAGCAGCCAAGAGGCGGGAGTAGTATACAATGAGCAGTTCTTC
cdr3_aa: CASSQEAGVVYNEQFF

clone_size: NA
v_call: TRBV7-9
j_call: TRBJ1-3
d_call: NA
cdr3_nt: TGTGCCAGCAGCTTAGCGGCTGGGCCTGGAAACACCATATATTTT
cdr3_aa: CASSLAAGPGNTIYF

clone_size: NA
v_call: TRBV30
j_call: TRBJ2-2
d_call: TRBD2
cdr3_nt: TGTGCCTGGAGCCTAGGGACTACACCCGGGGAACTGTTTTTT
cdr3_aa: CAWSLGTTPGELFF

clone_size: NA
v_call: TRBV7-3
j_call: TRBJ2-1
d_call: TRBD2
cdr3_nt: TGTGCCAGCAGCCCCAGCCGAAGACTAGCGGGGGGTTACAATGAGCAGTTCTTC
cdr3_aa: CASSPSRRLAGGYNEQFF

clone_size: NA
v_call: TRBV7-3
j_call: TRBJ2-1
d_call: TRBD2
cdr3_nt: TGTGCCAGCAGCCCCTCTAGCGGAAACGGGTTGAATGAGCAGTTCTTC
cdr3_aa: CASSPSSGNGLNEQFF

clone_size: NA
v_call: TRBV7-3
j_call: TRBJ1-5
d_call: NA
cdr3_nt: TGTGCCAGCAGCTTTGGACTCAATCAGCCCCAGCATTTT
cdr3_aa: CASSFGLNQPQHF

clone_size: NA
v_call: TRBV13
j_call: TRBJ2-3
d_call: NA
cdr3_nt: TGTGCCAGCAGCCTCGGAAGCGGCACAGATACGCAGTATTTT
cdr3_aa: CASSLGSGTDTQYF

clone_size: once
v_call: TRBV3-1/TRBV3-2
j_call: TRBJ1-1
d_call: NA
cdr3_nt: TGTGCCAGCAGCCTAAACGGGGTCAACACTGAAGCTTTCTTT
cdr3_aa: CASSLNGVNTEAFF